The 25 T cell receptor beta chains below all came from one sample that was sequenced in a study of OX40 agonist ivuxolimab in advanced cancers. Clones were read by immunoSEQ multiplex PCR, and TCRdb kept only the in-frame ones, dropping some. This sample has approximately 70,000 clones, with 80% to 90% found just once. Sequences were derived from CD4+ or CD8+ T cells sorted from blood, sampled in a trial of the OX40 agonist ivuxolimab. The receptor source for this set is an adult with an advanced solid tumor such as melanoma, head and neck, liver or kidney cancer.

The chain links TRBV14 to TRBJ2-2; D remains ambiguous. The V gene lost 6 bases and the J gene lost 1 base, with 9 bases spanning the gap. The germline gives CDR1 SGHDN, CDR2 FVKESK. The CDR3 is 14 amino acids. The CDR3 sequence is CASRSGKNTGELFF. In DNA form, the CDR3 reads TGTGCCAGCAGATCAGGAAAGAACACCGGGGAGCTGTTTTTT. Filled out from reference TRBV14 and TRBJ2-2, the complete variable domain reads EAGVTQFPSHSVIEKGQTVTLRCDPISGHDNLYWYRRVMGKEIKFLLHFVKESKQDESGMPNNRFLAERTGGTYSTLKVQPAELEDSGVYFCASRSGKNTGELFFGEGSRLTVL.

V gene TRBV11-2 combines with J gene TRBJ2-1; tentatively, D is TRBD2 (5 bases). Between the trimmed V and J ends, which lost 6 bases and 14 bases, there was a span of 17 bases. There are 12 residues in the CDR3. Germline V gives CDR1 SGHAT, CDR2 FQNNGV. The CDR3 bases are TGTGCCAGCAGATCTCCCCCGGGGTTAGAGTTCTTC. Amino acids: CASRSPPGLEFF.

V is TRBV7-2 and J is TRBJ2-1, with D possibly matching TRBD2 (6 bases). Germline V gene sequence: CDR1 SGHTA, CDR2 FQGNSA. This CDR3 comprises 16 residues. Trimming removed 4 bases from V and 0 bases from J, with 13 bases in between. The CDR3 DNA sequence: TGTGCCAGCAGCTACGGGACTTCGAGCTCCTACAATGAGCAGTTCTTC. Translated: CASSYGTSSSYNEQFF.

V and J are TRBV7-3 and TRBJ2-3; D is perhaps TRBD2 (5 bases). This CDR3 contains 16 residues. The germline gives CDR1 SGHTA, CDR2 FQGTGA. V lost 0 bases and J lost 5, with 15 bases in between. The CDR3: CASSLTIGYGEDTQYF. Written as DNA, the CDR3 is TGTGCCAGCAGCTTAACGATAGGGTACGGGGAAGATACGCAGTATTTT.

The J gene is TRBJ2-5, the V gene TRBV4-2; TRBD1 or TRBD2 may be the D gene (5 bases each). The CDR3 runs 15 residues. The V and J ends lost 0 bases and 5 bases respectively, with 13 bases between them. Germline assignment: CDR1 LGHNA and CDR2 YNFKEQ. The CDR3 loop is CASSQDGTAGETQYF. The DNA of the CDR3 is TGTGCCAGCAGCCAAGATGGGACCGCCGGTGAGACCCAGTACTTC.

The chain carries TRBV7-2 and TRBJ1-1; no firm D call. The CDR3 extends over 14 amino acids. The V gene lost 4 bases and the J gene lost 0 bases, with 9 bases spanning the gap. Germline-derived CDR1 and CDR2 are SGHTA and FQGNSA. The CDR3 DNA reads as TGTGCCAGCAGCTATGGAACCATGAACACTGAAGCTTTCTTT. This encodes CASSYGTMNTEAFF.

The CDR3, as DNA: TGTGCCAGCGGGGCTTATAATTCACCCCTCCACTTT. Amino acid sequence: CASGAYNSPLHF. This chain links TRBV19 with TRBJ1-6; tentatively, D is TRBD1 (5 bases). Germline-derived CDR1 and CDR2 are LNHDA and SQIVND (reference sequence). The CDR3 has 12 amino acids. V was pared by 9 bases and J by 4 bases, with 7 bases between.

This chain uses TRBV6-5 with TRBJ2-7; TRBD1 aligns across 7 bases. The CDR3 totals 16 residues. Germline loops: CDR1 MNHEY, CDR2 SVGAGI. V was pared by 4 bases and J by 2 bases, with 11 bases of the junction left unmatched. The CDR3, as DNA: TGTGCCAGCAGTTCCGCCCAGGACAGGAGACCCTACGAGCAGTACTTC. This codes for CASSSAQDRRPYEQYF.

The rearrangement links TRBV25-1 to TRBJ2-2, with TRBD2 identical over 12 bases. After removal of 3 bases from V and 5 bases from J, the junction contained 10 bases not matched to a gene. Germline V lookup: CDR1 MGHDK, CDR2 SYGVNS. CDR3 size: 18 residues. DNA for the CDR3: TGTGCCAGCAGTGATAGTCCTAGCGGGGGGGCCGGTACCGGGGAGCTGTTTTTT. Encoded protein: CASSDSPSGGAGTGELFF.

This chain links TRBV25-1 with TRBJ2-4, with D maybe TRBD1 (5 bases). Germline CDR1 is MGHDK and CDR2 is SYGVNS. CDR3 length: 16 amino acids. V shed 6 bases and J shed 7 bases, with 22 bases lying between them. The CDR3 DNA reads TGTGCCAGCAGCTTCGACAGAGGTGCTTCGTCGAACATTCAGTACTTC. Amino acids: CASSFDRGASSNIQYF. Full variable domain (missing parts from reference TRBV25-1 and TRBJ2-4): EADIYQTPRYLVIGTGKKITLECSQTMGHDKMYWYQQDPGMELHLIHYSYGVNSTEKGDLSSESTVSRIRTEHFPLTLESARPSHTSQYLCASSFDRGASSNIQYFGAGTRLSVL.

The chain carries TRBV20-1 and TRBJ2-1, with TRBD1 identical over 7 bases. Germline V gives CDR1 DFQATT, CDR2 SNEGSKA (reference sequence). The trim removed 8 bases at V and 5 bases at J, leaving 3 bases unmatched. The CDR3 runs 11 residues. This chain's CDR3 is CSSDRDNEQFF. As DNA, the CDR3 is TGCAGTTCTGACAGGGACAATGAGCAGTTCTTC.

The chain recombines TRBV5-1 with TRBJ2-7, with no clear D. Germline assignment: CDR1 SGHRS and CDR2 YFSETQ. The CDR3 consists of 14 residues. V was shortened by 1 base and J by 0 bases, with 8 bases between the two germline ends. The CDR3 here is CASSLSLISYEQYF. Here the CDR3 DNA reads TGCGCCAGCAGCTTGAGTCTGATCTCCTACGAGCAGTACTTC. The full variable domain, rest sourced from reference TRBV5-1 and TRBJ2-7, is KAGVTQTPRYLIKTRGQQVTLSCSPISGHRSVSWYQQTPGQGLQFLFEYFSETQRNKGNFPGRFSGRQFSNSRSEMNVSTLELGDSALYLCASSLSLISYEQYFGPGTRLTVT.

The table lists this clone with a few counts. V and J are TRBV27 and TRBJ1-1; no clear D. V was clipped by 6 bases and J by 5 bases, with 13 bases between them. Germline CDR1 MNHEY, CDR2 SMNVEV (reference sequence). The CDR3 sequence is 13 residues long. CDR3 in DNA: TGTGCCAGCAGCTTCGATCGGTCGACTGAAGCTTTCTTT. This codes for CASSFDRSTEAFF.

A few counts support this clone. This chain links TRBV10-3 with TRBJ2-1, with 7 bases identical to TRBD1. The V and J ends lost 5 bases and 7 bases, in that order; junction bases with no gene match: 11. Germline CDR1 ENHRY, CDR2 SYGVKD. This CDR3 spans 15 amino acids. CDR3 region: CAISRDSGYANEQFF. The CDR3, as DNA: TGTGCCATCAGTCGGGACAGTGGATATGCAAATGAGCAGTTCTTC.

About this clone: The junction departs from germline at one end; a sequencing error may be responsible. Written as DNA, the CDR3 is TGTGCCAGCACCACGGGAGGGACAGCTCTTTATGTCTACACCTTC. It translates to CASTTGGTALYVYTF. J is TRBJ1-2 and V is TRBV6-1; 7 positions match TRBD1. CDR1 is MNHNS, CDR2 SASEGT, per germline. The CDR3 length is 15 residues.

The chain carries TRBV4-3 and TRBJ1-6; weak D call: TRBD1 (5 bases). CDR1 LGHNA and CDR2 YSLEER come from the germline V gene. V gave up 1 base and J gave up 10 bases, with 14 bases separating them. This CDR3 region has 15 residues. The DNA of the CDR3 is TGCGCCAGCAGCCAAGGGGCAGGGCTTCGCTCACCCCTCCACTTT. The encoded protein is CASSQGAGLRSPLHF.

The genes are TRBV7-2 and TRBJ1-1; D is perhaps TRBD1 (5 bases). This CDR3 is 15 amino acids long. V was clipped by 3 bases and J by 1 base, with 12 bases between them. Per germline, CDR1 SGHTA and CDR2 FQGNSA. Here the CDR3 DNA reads TGTGCCAGCAGCTTCTCGGGACTGAGGAACACTGAAGCTTTCTTT. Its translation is CASSFSGLRNTEAFF.

CDR3 nucleotides: TGTGCCAGTAGTGCGGACAGGCGAGTGAATGAGCAGTTCTTC. As protein: CASSADRRVNEQFF. The chain employs TRBV19 and TRBJ2-1, with 7 bases matching TRBD1. The CDR3 is 14 amino acids. With 5 bases clipped from V and 7 bases from J, the junction kept 8 bases outside the gene matches. The V gene's germline CDR1 is LNHDA and CDR2 SQIVND (reference sequence).

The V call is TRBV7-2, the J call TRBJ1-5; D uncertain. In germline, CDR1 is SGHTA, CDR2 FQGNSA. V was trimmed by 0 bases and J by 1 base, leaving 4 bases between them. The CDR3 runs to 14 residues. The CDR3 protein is CASSLAPSNQPQHF. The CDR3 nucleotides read TGTGCCAGCAGCTTAGCCCCGAGCAATCAGCCCCAGCATTTT.

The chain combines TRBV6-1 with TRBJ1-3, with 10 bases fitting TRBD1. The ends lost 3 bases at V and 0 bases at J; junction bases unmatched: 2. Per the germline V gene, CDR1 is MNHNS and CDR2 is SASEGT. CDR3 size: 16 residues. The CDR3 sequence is CASSEGQGSSGNTIYF. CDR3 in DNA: TGTGCCAGCAGTGAGGGACAGGGGTCCTCTGGAAACACCATATATTTT.

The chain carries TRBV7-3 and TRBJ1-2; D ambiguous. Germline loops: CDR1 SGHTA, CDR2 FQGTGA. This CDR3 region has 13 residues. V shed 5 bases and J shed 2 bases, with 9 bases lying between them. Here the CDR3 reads CASSPAGNYGYTF. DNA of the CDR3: TGTGCCAGCAGCCCCGCCGGGAACTATGGCTACACCTTC.

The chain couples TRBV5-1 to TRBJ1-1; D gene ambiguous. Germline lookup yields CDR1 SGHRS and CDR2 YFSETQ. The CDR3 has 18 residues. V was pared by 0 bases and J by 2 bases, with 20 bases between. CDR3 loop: CASSLGIFKLTSNTEAFF. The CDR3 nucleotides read TGCGCCAGCAGCTTGGGAATTTTTAAACTCACTTCAAACACTGAAGCTTTCTTT.

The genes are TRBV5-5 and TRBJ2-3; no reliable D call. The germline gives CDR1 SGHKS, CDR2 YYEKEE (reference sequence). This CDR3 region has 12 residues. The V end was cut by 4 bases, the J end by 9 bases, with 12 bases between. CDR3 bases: TGTGCCAGCAGCCGCGCTCTGTGGACGCAGTATTTT. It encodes CASSRALWTQYF.

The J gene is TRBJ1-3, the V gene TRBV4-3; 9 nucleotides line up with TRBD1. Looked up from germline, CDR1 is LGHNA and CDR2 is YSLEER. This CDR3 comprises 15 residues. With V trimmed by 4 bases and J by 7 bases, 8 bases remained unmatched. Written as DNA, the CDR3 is TGCGCCAGCAGCCGAACAGCTGGACAGGGGAACACCATATATTTT. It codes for CASSRTAGQGNTIYF.

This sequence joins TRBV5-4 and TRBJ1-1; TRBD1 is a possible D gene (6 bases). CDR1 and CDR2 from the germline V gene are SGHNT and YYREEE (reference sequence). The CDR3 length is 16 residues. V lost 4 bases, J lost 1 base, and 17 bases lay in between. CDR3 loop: CASSPFAGAQNTEAFF. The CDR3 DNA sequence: TGTGCCAGCAGCCCATTCGCAGGGGCCCAGAACACTGAAGCTTTCTTT.